These 30 T cell receptor beta chains came from one sample sequenced in a study of T-cell memory formation after mild COVID-19. Via MiXCR, TCRdb re-called the 5' RACE reads, giving one row per CDR3 protein. The repertoire includes 400,000 or so distinct CDR3 sequences, about 19% of them detected once, and 8.4% sits in the top ten. Material for sequencing was PBMCs or a T cell subset sorted from them (not recorded which). All receptors come from an adult woman who had mild COVID-19 (a few samples of this study predate the infection). Cell type and time point are not known.

Only one count was recorded for this clonotype. The chain joins TRBV4-1 to TRBJ1-1; 9 bases are a match to TRBD1. CDR3 size: 15 residues. Looked up from germline, CDR1 is MGHRA and CDR2 is YSYEKL. J was trimmed by 4 bases and V by 3 bases; bases with no gene match: 6. The CDR3 loop reads CASSHEDRGSTEAFF. CDR3 DNA sequence: TGCGCCAGCAGCCATGAAGACAGGGGGAGCACTGAAGCTTTCTTT.

The V gene is TRBV5-1, the J gene TRBJ2-7, with D perhaps TRBD1 (6 bases). The CDR3 extends over 14 amino acids. Trimming took off 3 bases at V and 5 bases at J, with 15 bases between the two ends. Germline loops: CDR1 SGHRS, CDR2 YFSETQ. DNA for the CDR3: TGCGCCAGCAGCTCAGCAGCAGGGGTGGACGAGCAGTACTTC. Translation: CASSSAAGVDEQYF.

V is TRBV29-1 and J is TRBJ1-1; possible D gene TRBD1, 5 bases. Germline CDR1 SQVTM, CDR2 ANQGSEA. The length of the CDR3 is 13 residues. V lost 4 bases and J lost 0, with 9 bases in between. The chain's CDR3 is CSVVAGMNTEAFF. For the CDR3, the DNA is TGCAGCGTTGTAGCAGGGATGAACACTGAAGCTTTCTTT.

This clonotype has a handful of counts. The chain couples TRBV7-2 to TRBJ2-3; 8 nucleotides align to TRBD2. Trimming removed 5 bases from V and 1 base from J; junction bases left unmatched: 8. The CDR3 length is 16 residues. Per germline, CDR1 SGHTA and CDR2 FQGNSA. The chain's CDR3 is CASSPQAGDGTDTQYF. The CDR3 DNA follows: TGTGCCAGCAGCCCCCAAGCGGGAGATGGCACAGATACGCAGTATTTT.

The chain recombines TRBV27 with TRBJ1-5, with D hard to call. Germline assignment: CDR1 MNHEY and CDR2 SMNVEV (reference sequence). V was trimmed by 5 bases and J by 0 bases, leaving 11 bases between them. The CDR3 contains 15 residues. CDR3 in DNA: TGTGCCAGCAGTCCAGGACCTTTTAGCAATCAGCCCCAGCATTTT. Its translation is CASSPGPFSNQPQHF.

The chain's CDR3 is CASRGQVSTDTQYF. For the CDR3, the DNA is TGTGCCAGCAGGGGACAGGTTAGCACAGATACGCAGTATTTT. This chain links TRBV28 with TRBJ2-3, with 8 bases that match TRBD1. Germline V CDR1 and CDR2: MDHEN, SYDVKM. The CDR3 extends over 14 amino acids. Trimming at V came to 6 bases and at J to 0 bases, leaving 2 bases not matched to a gene.

The chain employs TRBV20-1 and TRBJ1-1; weak D call: TRBD1 (6 bases). Germline V CDR1 and CDR2: DFQATT, SNEGSKA (reference sequence). Trimming shortened V by 0 bases and J by 7 bases, and 21 bases separated the two germline ends. The CDR3 is 16 amino acids. CDR3 DNA sequence: TGCAGTGCTAGAGATCTATATGGGACAATGCCTAATGAAGCTTTCTTT. Protein: CSARDLYGTMPNEAFF.

This clonotype was detected a few times. The chain is built from TRBV24-1 and TRBJ1-5, with D perhaps matching TRBD1 (5 bases). Germline values: CDR1 KGHDR, CDR2 SFDVKD. The CDR3 sequence is 15 residues long. V shed 3 bases and J shed 1 base, with 9 bases lying between them. The CDR3 DNA reads TGTGCCACCAGTGATGGGACGTCCAGCAATCAGCCCCAGCATTTT. This encodes CATSDGTSSNQPQHF.

This clonotype was seen a few times. The chain recombines TRBV24-1 with TRBJ2-5; 9 nucleotides align to TRBD2. V shed 5 bases, J shed 1 base, and the junction held 4 bases outside the gene matches. The CDR3 is 15 residues long. Germline values: CDR1 KGHDR, CDR2 SFDVKD. This CDR3 is CATSGAGGIQETQYF. Here the CDR3 DNA reads TGTGCCACCAGTGGAGCGGGGGGCATCCAAGAGACCCAGTACTTC.

The genes are TRBV30 and TRBJ2-7; 8 bases are a match to TRBD1. Germline V gene lookup returns CDR1 GTSNPN and CDR2 SVGIG (reference sequence). The CDR3 covers 15 residues. V was pared by 1 base and J by 3 bases, with 8 bases of the junction left unmatched. The chain's CDR3 is CAWSAGQGWNYEQYF. In nucleotides, the CDR3 is TGTGCCTGGAGTGCCGGACAGGGATGGAACTACGAGCAGTACTTC.

The sample holds a few counts of this clonotype. Written as DNA, the CDR3 is TGTGCCAGCAGCTTAGCGGGGAGGGGTCTAGCGGGAGGGAGTGGCGGCACAGATACGCAGTATTTT. Its translation is CASSLAGRGLAGGSGGTDTQYF. The chain links TRBV7-8 to TRBJ2-3, with 12 bases fitting TRBD2. Germline V lookup: CDR1 SGHVS, CDR2 FQNEAQ. V lost 0 bases and J lost 1; bases outside the gene matches: 17. The CDR3 contains 22 residues.

This chain links TRBV10-3 with TRBJ2-7; D possibly uses TRBD1 or TRBD2 (7 bases each). This CDR3 spans 16 amino acids. The V end lost 5 bases, the J end lost 0 bases, and 17 bases lay between the germline ends. Germline values: CDR1 ENHRY, CDR2 SYGVKD. CDR3 nucleotides: TGTGCCATCAGTCGGTACAGGGGACTATTCTCCTACGAGCAGTACTTC. Protein: CAISRYRGLFSYEQYF.

V is TRBV30 and J is TRBJ2-5, with D possibly TRBD1 on 5 matching bases. Germline V gives CDR1 GTSNPN, CDR2 SVGIG (reference sequence). This CDR3 has 14 residues. Trimming stripped 0 bases from V and 2 bases from J, with 10 bases between. CDR3 amino acids: CAWSVQVRQETQYF. CDR3 coding DNA: TGTGCCTGGAGTGTACAGGTCCGACAAGAGACCCAGTACTTC.

This sequence joins TRBV29-1 and TRBJ2-1; tentatively, D is TRBD1 (6 bases). The CDR3 runs 13 residues. Germline CDR1 and CDR2: SQVTM and ANQGSEA. V lost 2 bases to trimming and J lost 8 bases, with 13 bases between them. The CDR3 region is CSVESPRGDEQFF. The CDR3, as DNA: TGCAGCGTTGAAAGTCCCAGGGGTGATGAGCAGTTCTTC.

This clonotype showed up just a few times. J is TRBJ1-1 and V is TRBV12-3 or TRBV12-4, with no clear D. The CDR3 has 14 amino acids. The V end was cut by 3 bases, the J end by 0 bases, with 8 bases between. CDR3 DNA: TGTGCCAGCAGTTTGCGGCCTATGAACACTGAAGCTTTCTTT. Translation: CASSLRPMNTEAFF.

The chain couples TRBV5-6 to TRBJ1-2; 9 nucleotides match TRBD1. CDR1 and CDR2 from the germline V gene are SGHDT and YYEEEE. The CDR3 has 16 residues. The V and J ends lost 3 bases and 8 bases, in that order; junction bases with no gene match: 14. The CDR3 loop is CASSSLPGQGLPGYTF. Written as DNA, the CDR3 is TGTGCCAGCAGCTCACTACCGGGACAGGGTCTACCCGGCTACACCTTC.

This sequence joins TRBV12-3 or TRBV12-4 and TRBJ2-1, with 13 bases that match TRBD2. There are 16 residues in the CDR3. V shed 6 bases and J 6 bases; nucleotides not matched to a gene: 8. As DNA, the CDR3 is TGTGCCAGCAGGGGGACCGGGACTAGCGGGGTCAATGAGCAGTTCTTC. Amino acid sequence: CASRGTGTSGVNEQFF.

This clonotype was seen ten or more times. V and J are TRBV11-1 and TRBJ2-7, with TRBD1 matching 8 bases. J was trimmed by 2 bases and V by 5 bases; bases with no gene match: 8. Germline V gene lookup returns CDR1 SGHAT and CDR2 FQDESV (reference sequence). The CDR3 contains 15 residues. In DNA form, the CDR3 reads TGTGCCAGCAGCCGCGGGGCACAGGGGGCCTACGAGCAGTACTTC. Its translation is CASSRGAQGAYEQYF.

This chain uses TRBV18 with TRBJ1-1; 7 positions agree with TRBD1. There are 19 residues in the CDR3. Trimming took 2 bases from V and 0 from J; bases not matched to a gene: 15. CDR1 KGHSH and CDR2 LQKENI come from the germline V gene. The CDR3 region has the DNA TGTGCCAGCTCACCATTTCCCGGACAGGAGATTAATCTGAACACTGAAGCTTTCTTT. Translating gives CASSPFPGQEINLNTEAFF.

The chain links TRBV13 to TRBJ2-5; possible D gene TRBD2, 5 bases. Germline CDR1 and CDR2: PRHDT and FYEKMQ (reference sequence). Trimming removed 5 bases from V and 4 bases from J, with 14 bases in between. This CDR3 comprises 14 residues. The CDR3 region has the DNA TGTGCCAGCAGCGAGAGGACTTCCCGAGAGACCCAGTACTTC. Protein sequence: CASSERTSRETQYF. The variable domain in full, with the rest retrieved from reference TRBV13 and TRBJ2-5, is AAGVIQSPRHLIKEKRETATLKCYPIPRHDTVYWYQQGPGQDPQFLISFYEKMQSDKGSIPDRFSAQQFSDYHSELNMSSLELGDSALYFCASSERTSRETQYFGPGTRLLVL.

This clonotype occurred a few times. The rearrangement uses TRBV7-3 and TRBJ2-1; no clear D. From germline, CDR1 is SGHTA and CDR2 FQGTGA. The CDR3 runs 12 residues. Trimming took off 6 bases at V and 8 bases at J, with 11 bases between the two ends. Written as DNA, the CDR3 is TGTGCCAGCAGACACAATGGCGATGAGCAGTTCTTC. Translation: CASRHNGDEQFF. Full variable domain (missing parts from reference TRBV7-3 and TRBJ2-1): GAGVSQTPSNKVTEKGKYVELRCDPISGHTALYWYRQSLGQGPEFLIYFQGTGAADDSGLPNDRFFAVRPEGSVSTLKIQRTERGDSAVYLCASRHNGDEQFFGPGTRLTVL.

This clonotype was counted ten times or more. The genes are TRBV4-1 and TRBJ2-7, with D perhaps matching TRBD1 or TRBD2 (6 bases each). The ends were cut back, 4 bases at V and 0 bases at J, with 13 bases in the middle. Germline V gene lookup returns CDR1 MGHRA and CDR2 YSYEKL. The CDR3 extends over 15 amino acids. The CDR3 loop is CASSPLRGPSYEQYF. DNA for the CDR3: TGCGCCAGCAGCCCCCTACGGGGGCCCTCCTACGAGCAGTACTTC.

This clonotype has a handful of counts. The chain links TRBV5-1 to TRBJ1-1; D call uncertain. CDR3 length: 14 residues. Germline V CDR1 and CDR2: SGHRS, YFSETQ. V was pared by 0 bases and J by 7 bases, with 13 bases between. This CDR3 reads CASSLDRAGYEAFF. CDR3 in DNA: TGCGCCAGCAGCTTGGACCGCGCCGGATATGAAGCTTTCTTT.

This clonotype was seen a handful of times. V and J are TRBV18 and TRBJ1-1; D unclear. The V end lost 3 bases, the J end lost 7 bases, and 12 bases lay between the germline ends. CDR3 length equals 13 residues. Germline-derived CDR1 and CDR2 are KGHSH and LQKENI. CDR3 protein: CASSPIEAFEAFF. The CDR3 DNA reads as TGTGCCAGCTCACCTATCGAGGCGTTTGAAGCTTTCTTT. Together with reference TRBV18 and TRBJ1-1, the CDR3 gives the full variable domain: NAGVMQNPRHLVRRRGQEARLRCSPMKGHSHVYWYRQLPEEGLKFMVYLQKENIIDESGMPKERFSAEFPKEGPSILRIQQVVRGDSAAYFCASSPIEAFEAFFGQGTRLTVV.

This clonotype has just a few counts. The rearrangement joins TRBV4-1 to TRBJ1-6; no clear D. The CDR3 runs 14 residues. The V gene lost 1 base and the J gene lost 7 bases, with 8 bases spanning the gap. Germline CDR1 reads MGHRA; CDR2 reads YSYEKL. CDR3 nucleotide sequence: TGCGCCAGCAGCCAAGGGGAGGGAAATTCACCCCTCCACTTT. This translates into CASSQGEGNSPLHF.

The chain links TRBV6-5 to TRBJ2-2, with D possibly TRBD1 on 5 matching bases. This CDR3 spans 11 amino acids. V lost 7 bases and J 8 bases, leaving 8 bases between the germline ends. CDR1 and CDR2 (germline): MNHEY, SVGAGI. CDR3 DNA: TGTGCCAGCAAAGGGGTAGGGGAGCTGTTTTTT. It specifies CASKGVGELFF.

J is TRBJ2-1 and V is TRBV12-3 or TRBV12-4, with TRBD1 as a possible D gene (5 bases). This CDR3 contains 15 residues. Trimming pared 5 bases from V and 7 bases from J, leaving 18 bases between. The CDR3 sequence is CASSLTARGSNEQFF. The CDR3, as DNA: TGTGCCAGCAGTCTCACAGCAAGGGGTAGTAATGAGCAGTTCTTC.

The chain links TRBV7-9 to TRBJ1-1; D is perhaps TRBD1 (6 bases). Per the germline V gene, CDR1 is SEHNR and CDR2 is FQNEAQ (reference sequence). Deletions cut 3 bases from V and 7 bases from J, with 12 bases between. This CDR3 comprises 13 residues. The CDR3 region is CASSFPTGHEAFF. Here the CDR3 DNA reads TGTGCCAGCAGCTTCCCGACAGGCCATGAAGCTTTCTTT.

This rearrangement joins TRBV12-3 or TRBV12-4 to TRBJ1-2, with 7 bases that match TRBD1. This CDR3 has 18 amino acids. The V segment lost 6 bases and the J segment 1 base; nucleotides outside the gene matches: 17. This CDR3 is CASSQGVVGSTFNYGYTF. The CDR3 DNA follows: TGTGCCAGCAGCCAGGGGGTGGTCGGCAGTACCTTTAACTATGGCTACACCTTC.

This clonotype was counted ten times or more. The chain uses TRBV6-5 and TRBJ2-1; perhaps TRBD2 as D (6 bases). V was pared by 4 bases and J by 4 bases, with 17 bases between. CDR3 size: 16 residues. From germline, CDR1 is MNHEY and CDR2 SVGAGI. In DNA, the CDR3 is TGTGCCAGCAGTTCCCTGGGAGGAGGCTTTTACAATGAGCAGTTCTTC. It translates to CASSSLGGGFYNEQFF.